Below are 32 T cell receptor beta chains sequenced from a single sample in a study of blood T cell repertoires in COVID-19. The assay was immunoSEQ multiplex PCR, and TCRdb's table has in-frame clones only and misses some. The sample gives 150,000 to 200,000 clones, over 75% of which show up once; 5% to 8.5% is in the top ten. Input material: PBMCs or T cells enriched from blood (not recorded which). The receptor source for this set is a woman in her forties or fifties who had recovered from COVID-19.

The rearrangement links TRBV3-1 (or the pseudogene TRBV3-2) to TRBJ1-6; possible D gene TRBD1, 5 bases. This CDR3 has 14 amino acids. V was shortened by 4 bases and J by 7 bases, with 11 bases between the two germline ends. CDR1 and CDR2 from the germline V gene are LGHDT and YNNKEL (reference sequence). CDR3 nucleotide sequence: TGTGCCAGCAGCCCGGGACTCCTGAATTCACCCCTCCACTTT. It codes for CASSPGLLNSPLHF.

The chain carries TRBV12-3 or TRBV12-4 and TRBJ1-2; 7 positions match TRBD1. The ends lost 6 bases at V and 8 bases at J; junction bases unmatched: 3. CDR3 length: 11 amino acids. The CDR3: CASSHRGGYTF. The CDR3 DNA sequence: TGTGCCAGCAGCCACAGGGGCGGCTACACCTTC.

The chain combines TRBV15 with TRBJ1-5; D perhaps matches TRBD1 (5 bases). The V gene's germline CDR1 is LNHNV and CDR2 YYDKDF (reference sequence). V lost 0 bases and J 6 bases, leaving 12 bases between the germline ends. This CDR3 has 15 residues. The CDR3 nucleotides read TGTGCCACCAGCAGAGATAGGGGTATGGTTCAGCCCCAGCATTTT. Translation: CATSRDRGMVQPQHF.

The chain carries TRBV6-8 and TRBJ1-1; TRBD1 aligns across 8 bases. The CDR3 consists of 18 residues. Per the germline V gene, CDR1 is MNHGY and CDR2 is SAAAGT. V dropped 0 bases and J dropped 0; count of bases not matched to a gene: 9. The CDR3 here is CASSYSWSDRAMNTEAFF. CDR3 coding DNA: TGTGCCAGCAGTTACTCGTGGTCGGACAGGGCTATGAACACTGAAGCTTTCTTT.

This clone came up once. This chain joins TRBV29-1 and TRBJ2-5; 7 bases align to TRBD1. From germline, CDR1 is SQVTM and CDR2 ANQGSEA. CDR3 length equals 13 residues. The trim removed 4 bases at V and 1 base at J, leaving 3 bases unmatched. The CDR3 loop is CSVVRGRQETQYF. Written as DNA, the CDR3 is TGCAGCGTTGTAAGGGGGCGCCAAGAGACCCAGTACTTC.

The rearrangement uses TRBV24-1 and TRBJ2-2, with a tentative D call TRBD2 (6 bases). CDR1 and CDR2 from the germline V gene are KGHDR and SFDVKD. The CDR3 runs to 14 residues. V shed 7 bases and J shed 6 bases, with 14 bases lying between them. The CDR3 loop is CATSAPGGSGELFF. Here the CDR3 DNA reads TGTGCCACCAGCGCCCCCGGAGGGTCCGGGGAGCTGTTTTTT.

The genes are TRBV7-8 and TRBJ2-2, with 7 bases aligning to TRBD1. Germline V gene sequence: CDR1 SGHVS, CDR2 FQNEAQ. V trimming: 5 bases; J trimming: 1 base; junction bases outside the gene matches: 4. This CDR3 region has 15 residues. The CDR3 DNA reads as TGTGCCAGCAGCCCGGGACAGATGAACACCGGGGAGCTGTTTTTT. Protein sequence: CASSPGQMNTGELFF. The whole variable domain, remainder taken from reference TRBV7-8 and TRBJ2-2, is GAGVSQSPRYKVAKRGQDVALRCDPISGHVSLFWYQQALGQGPEFLTYFQNEAQLDKSGLPSDRFFAERPEGSVSTLKIQRTQQEDSAVYLCASSPGQMNTGELFFGEGSRLTVL.

The V call is TRBV29-1, the J call TRBJ2-2, with D maybe TRBD2 (6 bases). This CDR3 contains 14 residues. The germline V gene has CDR1 SQVTM and CDR2 ANQGSEA. Between the trimmed V and J ends, which lost 6 bases and 4 bases, there was a span of 15 bases. This chain's CDR3 is CSVADPGGTGELFF. CDR3 DNA sequence: TGCAGCGTAGCGGACCCCGGGGGCACCGGGGAGCTGTTTTTT.

This sequence joins TRBV6-2 or TRBV6-3 and TRBJ2-2, with 9 bases that match TRBD2. This CDR3 has 18 residues. CDR1 is MNHEY and CDR2 is SVGEGT in the germline V gene. The trim removed 6 bases at V and 2 bases at J, leaving 13 bases unmatched. The CDR3 region has the DNA TGTGCCAGCAGCCCGGGAAAGCGGGGGGCCTTAAACACCGGGGAGCTGTTTTTT. It yields the protein CASSPGKRGALNTGELFF.

The genes are TRBV19 and TRBJ1-1; D may be TRBD1 (6 bases). V lost 5 bases to trimming and J lost 3 bases, with 19 bases between them. Germline V gene data show CDR1 as LNHDA and CDR2 as SQIVND (reference sequence). The CDR3 runs 16 residues. CDR3 coding DNA: TGTGCCAGTAGTTTTCTAGATCCGGGACACCACACTGAAGCTTTCTTT. It specifies CASSFLDPGHHTEAFF.

The rearrangement joins TRBV3-1 (or the pseudogene TRBV3-2) to TRBJ2-1, with a weak D call TRBD2 (6 bases). The CDR3 totals 17 residues. Germline CDR1 is LGHDT and CDR2 is YNNKEL (reference sequence). The ends were cut back, 8 bases at V and 12 bases at J, with 32 bases in the middle. CDR3 in DNA: TGTGCCAGCCCCCCAGGTGGAATTTGGTCAGTCCGTAGCGGGCAGTTCTTC. Protein sequence: CASPPGGIWSVRSGQFF.

V is TRBV5-1 and J is TRBJ2-3; TRBD1 aligns across 8 bases. The CDR3 length is 15 residues. V trimming: 4 bases; J trimming: 1 base; junction bases outside the gene matches: 5. Germline loops: CDR1 SGHRS, CDR2 YFSETQ. The CDR3 protein is CASSRGQGGTDTQYF. In DNA form, the CDR3 reads TGCGCCAGCAGCCGAGGACAGGGAGGCACAGATACGCAGTATTTT.

A note on this clone: Other DNA sequences within the sample encode an identical CDR3. The rearrangement joins TRBV11-1 to TRBJ2-3; 11 nucleotides align to TRBD2. There are 16 residues in the CDR3. The germline V gene encodes CDR1 SGHAT and CDR2 FQDESV (reference sequence). Trimming removed 3 bases from V and 6 bases from J; junction bases left unmatched: 8. The CDR3 bases are TGTGCCAGCAGCTTGGGGCTAGCGGGGGGAACGGATACGCAGTATTTT. This encodes CASSLGLAGGTDTQYF.

The CDR3 reads CASSPHRGVGSGELFF. Written as DNA, the CDR3 is TGTGCCAGCAGTCCCCACCGGGGGGTGGGGTCCGGGGAGCTGTTTTTT. The chain is built from TRBV9 and TRBJ2-2, with TRBD2 matching over 7 bases. The V and J ends lost 5 bases and 6 bases, in that order; junction bases with no gene match: 13. Germline-derived CDR1 and CDR2 are SGDLS and YYNGEE. CDR3 size: 16 residues.

The chain joins TRBV6-4 to TRBJ2-5; 7 bases line up with TRBD2. CDR1 is MRHNA and CDR2 is SNTAGT in the germline V gene. There are 13 residues in the CDR3. Trimming took 11 bases from V and 2 from J; bases not matched to a gene: 8. The CDR3 loop reads CALGVGGQETQYF. The CDR3 nucleotides read TGTGCCCTCGGGGTGGGGGGGCAAGAGACCCAGTACTTC.

The chain links TRBV27 to TRBJ1-1; 8 bases agree with TRBD1. CDR1 is MNHEY, CDR2 SMNVEV, per germline (reference sequence). The ends lost 5 bases at V and 0 bases at J; junction bases unmatched: 2. This CDR3 spans 14 amino acids. The DNA for the CDR3 is TGTGCCAGCAGTGTGGACAGGGTGAACACTGAAGCTTTCTTT. Amino acids: CASSVDRVNTEAFF.

CDR3 region: CASSTTGIRTGELFF. In DNA, the CDR3 is TGCGCCAGCAGCACTACAGGGATTAGGACCGGGGAGCTGTTTTTT. The V and J genes are TRBV4-3 and TRBJ2-2; maybe TRBD1 (6 bases). This CDR3 spans 15 amino acids. Looked up from germline, CDR1 is LGHNA and CDR2 is YSLEER. The V and J ends lost 5 bases and 5 bases respectively, with 15 bases between them.

The genes are TRBV6-5 and TRBJ2-2; TRBD1 is a possible D gene (6 bases). The CDR3 has 13 amino acids. V was shortened by 5 bases and J by 4 bases, with 8 bases between the two germline ends. Germline V gene data show CDR1 as MNHEY and CDR2 as SVGAGI. In nucleotides, the CDR3 is TGTGCCAGCAGTCCCAGGGGCACCGGGGAGCTGTTTTTT. It translates to CASSPRGTGELFF.

The chain employs TRBV5-1 and TRBJ2-7; 10 nucleotides line up with TRBD2. The CDR3 is made up of 15 amino acids. Germline V gene lookup returns CDR1 SGHRS and CDR2 YFSETQ. Losses at the gene ends were 2 bases for V and 3 bases for J; bases not matched to a gene: 5. The CDR3 region has the DNA TGCGCCAGCAGCTTAGGGACTAGCGACGTCTACGAGCAGTACTTC. Its protein is CASSLGTSDVYEQYF.

The V call is TRBV7-3, the J call TRBJ2-3, with 7 positions matching TRBD1. The length of the CDR3 is 13 residues. From germline, CDR1 is SGHTA and CDR2 FQGTGA. J was trimmed by 7 bases and V by 5 bases; bases with no gene match: 6. The CDR3 reads CASSQGTVNTQYF. In DNA, the CDR3 is TGTGCCAGCAGCCAAGGGACAGTAAATACGCAGTATTTT.

The chain combines TRBV4-2 with TRBJ2-1; the match to TRBD2 covers 8 bases. The germline V gene has CDR1 LGHNA and CDR2 YNFKEQ. The CDR3 sequence is 18 residues long. The ends lost 1 base at V and 0 bases at J; junction bases unmatched: 8. CDR3 sequence (DNA): TGTGCCAGCAGCCAAGGTTCCGGCGGGGGGCACTCCTACAATGAGCAGTTCTTC. Protein: CASSQGSGGGHSYNEQFF.

The chain employs TRBV15 and TRBJ1-1; D ambiguous. The length of the CDR3 is 14 residues. V was clipped by 0 bases and J by 0 bases, with 5 bases between them. Germline V CDR1 and CDR2: LNHNV, YYDKDF (reference sequence). The CDR3 spells CATSREELNTEAFF. CDR3 DNA: TGTGCCACCAGCAGAGAGGAGTTGAACACTGAAGCTTTCTTT.

The chain links TRBV11-3 to TRBJ2-3; D uncertain. V was clipped by 0 bases and J by 6 bases, with 4 bases between them. Germline V CDR1 and CDR2: SGHNT, YENEEA. CDR3 length: 12 residues. CDR3 bases: TGTGCCAGCAGCTTAGATGGCGATACGCAGTATTTT. It specifies CASSLDGDTQYF.

The chain uses TRBV6-5 and TRBJ2-3; 9 positions match TRBD2. Germline assignment: CDR1 MNHEY and CDR2 SVGAGI. This CDR3 comprises 15 residues. With 8 bases clipped from V and 3 bases from J, the junction kept 9 bases outside the gene matches. CDR3 DNA: TGTGCCAGCCAGATGCGGGGGGGAGGGACAGATACGCAGTATTTT. This codes for CASQMRGGGTDTQYF.

This clone was detected once. Other DNA sequences of this sample code for an identical CDR3. The CDR3 sequence: CASSLEGGTEAFF. In DNA, the CDR3 is TGTGCCAGCAGCTTAGAAGGCGGGACTGAAGCTTTCTTT. The chain is built from TRBV7-9 and TRBJ1-1; D is unresolved. CDR1 and CDR2 from the germline V gene are SEHNR and FQNEAQ (reference sequence). This CDR3 has 13 amino acids. The V end lost 1 base, the J end lost 5 bases, and 8 bases lay between the germline ends.

This chain connects TRBV9 to TRBJ1-1; 8 positions match TRBD1. After removal of 3 bases from V and 0 bases from J, the junction contained 10 bases not matched to a gene. Germline CDR1 reads SGDLS; CDR2 reads YYNGEE. This CDR3 is 17 amino acids long. CDR3 sequence: CASSAGTGARMNTEAFF. CDR3 bases: TGTGCCAGCAGCGCCGGGACAGGAGCTAGGATGAACACTGAAGCTTTCTTT.

V usage is TRBV7-2 and J usage is TRBJ1-2; TRBD1 aligns across 8 bases. Germline assignment: CDR1 SGHTA and CDR2 FQGNSA. The length of the CDR3 is 15 residues. Germline trimming cut 8 bases from V and 5 bases from J; bases unmatched to any gene: 13. The CDR3 spells CASVDRGQRSYGYTF. The CDR3 DNA reads TGTGCCAGCGTCGACAGGGGCCAAAGATCGTATGGCTACACCTTC.

The V and J genes are TRBV18 and TRBJ2-7; TRBD2 matches at 8 bases. Per germline, CDR1 KGHSH and CDR2 LQKENI. This CDR3 is built from 14 residues. The V and J ends lost 0 bases and 6 bases, in that order; junction bases with no gene match: 4. In nucleotides, the CDR3 is TGTGCCAGCTCACCACCTCCGGGGGGGGGCGAGCAGTACTTC. It is translated as CASSPPPGGGEQYF.

The V and J genes are TRBV5-6 and TRBJ1-2; D not resolved. V lost 4 bases to trimming and J lost 4 bases, with 14 bases between them. Germline lookup yields CDR1 SGHDT and CDR2 YYEEEE. The CDR3 loop spans 14 amino acids. This CDR3 reads CASSTWASFYGYTF. The CDR3 DNA reads TGTGCCAGCAGCACGTGGGCTTCTTTCTATGGCTACACCTTC.

The V and J genes are TRBV5-1 and TRBJ1-2, with TRBD1 matching 7 bases. J gave up 7 bases and V 2 bases, and 14 bases lay outside the gene matches. This CDR3 contains 16 residues. CDR1 is SGHRS, CDR2 YFSETQ, per germline. The CDR3 spells CASSFSPTRTGGGYTF. The CDR3 DNA sequence: TGCGCCAGCAGCTTCTCACCGACTCGGACAGGCGGTGGCTACACCTTC.

The genes are TRBV11-3 and TRBJ1-2, with 8 positions matching TRBD1. Germline CDR1 SGHNT, CDR2 YENEEA. V lost 5 bases and J lost 0; bases outside the gene matches: 8. The CDR3 loop spans 16 amino acids. CDR3 protein: CASSLDRAGANYGYTF. The CDR3 DNA reads as TGTGCCAGCAGCCTGGACAGGGCCGGAGCTAACTATGGCTACACCTTC.

The chain combines TRBV18 with TRBJ2-7; TRBD1 is a possible D gene (5 bases). The CDR3 contains 14 residues. Germline V CDR1 and CDR2: KGHSH, LQKENI. V was shortened by 3 bases and J by 2 bases, with 11 bases between the two germline ends. As DNA, the CDR3 is TGTGCCAGCTCACCCAACAGACAGACCTACGAGCAGTACTTC. It encodes CASSPNRQTYEQYF. The whole variable domain, filled in from reference TRBV18 and TRBJ2-7, reads NAGVMQNPRHLVRRRGQEARLRCSPMKGHSHVYWYRQLPEEGLKFMVYLQKENIIDESGMPKERFSAEFPKEGPSILRIQQVVRGDSAAYFCASSPNRQTYEQYFGPGTRLTVT.